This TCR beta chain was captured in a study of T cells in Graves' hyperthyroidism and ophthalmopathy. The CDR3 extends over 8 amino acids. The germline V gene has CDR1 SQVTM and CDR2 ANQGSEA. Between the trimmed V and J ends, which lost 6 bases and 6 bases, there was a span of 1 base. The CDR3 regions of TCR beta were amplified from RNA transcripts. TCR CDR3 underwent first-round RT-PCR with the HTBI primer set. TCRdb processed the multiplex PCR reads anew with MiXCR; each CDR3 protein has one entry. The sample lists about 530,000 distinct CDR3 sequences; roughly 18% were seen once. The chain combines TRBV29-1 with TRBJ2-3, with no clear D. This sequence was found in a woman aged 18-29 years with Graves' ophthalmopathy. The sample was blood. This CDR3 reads CSVDTQYF. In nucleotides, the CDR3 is TGCAGCGTCGATACGCAGTATTTT.